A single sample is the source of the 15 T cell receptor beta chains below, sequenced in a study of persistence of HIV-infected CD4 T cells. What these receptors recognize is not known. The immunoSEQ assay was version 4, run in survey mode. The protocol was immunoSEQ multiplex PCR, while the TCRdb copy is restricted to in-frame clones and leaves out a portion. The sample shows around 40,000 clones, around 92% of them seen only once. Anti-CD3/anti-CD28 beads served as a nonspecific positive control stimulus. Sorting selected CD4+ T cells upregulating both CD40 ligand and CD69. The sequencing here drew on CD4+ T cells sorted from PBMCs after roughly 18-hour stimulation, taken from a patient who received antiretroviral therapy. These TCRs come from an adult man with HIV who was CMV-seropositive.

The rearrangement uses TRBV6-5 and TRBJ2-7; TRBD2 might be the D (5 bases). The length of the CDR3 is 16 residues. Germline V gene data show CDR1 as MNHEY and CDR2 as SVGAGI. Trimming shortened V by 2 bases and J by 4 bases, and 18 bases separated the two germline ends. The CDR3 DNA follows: TGTGCCAGCAGTTACGGTGTTTCGGGGAATAGTTACGAGCAGTACTTC. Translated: CASSYGVSGNSYEQYF.

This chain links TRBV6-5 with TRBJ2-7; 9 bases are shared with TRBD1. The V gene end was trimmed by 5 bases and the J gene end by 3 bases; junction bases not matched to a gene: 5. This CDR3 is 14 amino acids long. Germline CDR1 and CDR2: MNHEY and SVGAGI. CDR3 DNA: TGTGCCAGCAGTCCGGGACAGGGAGGCTACGAGCAGTACTTC. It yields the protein CASSPGQGGYEQYF.

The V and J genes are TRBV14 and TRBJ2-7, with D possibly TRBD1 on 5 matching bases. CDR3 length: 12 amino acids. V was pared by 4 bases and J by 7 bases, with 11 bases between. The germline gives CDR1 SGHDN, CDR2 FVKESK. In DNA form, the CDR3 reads TGTGCCAGCAGCCCCTGGGGCGAGGAGCAGTACTTC. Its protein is CASSPWGEEQYF.

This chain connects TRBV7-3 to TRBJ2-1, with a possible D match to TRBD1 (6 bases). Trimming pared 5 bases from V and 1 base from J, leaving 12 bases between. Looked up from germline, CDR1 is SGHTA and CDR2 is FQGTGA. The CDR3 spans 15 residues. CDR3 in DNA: TGTGCCAGCAGCCCCCAGGGGTCTTCCTACAATGAGCAGTTCTTC. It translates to CASSPQGSSYNEQFF.

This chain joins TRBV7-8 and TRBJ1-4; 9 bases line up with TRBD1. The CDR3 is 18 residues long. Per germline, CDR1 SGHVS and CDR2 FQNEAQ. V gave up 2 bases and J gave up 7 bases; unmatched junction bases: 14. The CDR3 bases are TGTGCCAGCAGCTTAAGGCCCCGCCGACAGGGGGTTGGTGAAAAACTGTTTTTT. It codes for CASSLRPRRQGVGEKLFF. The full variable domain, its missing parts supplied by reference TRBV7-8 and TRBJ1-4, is GAGVSQSPRYKVAKRGQDVALRCDPISGHVSLFWYQQALGQGPEFLTYFQNEAQLDKSGLPSDRFFAERPEGSVSTLKIQRTQQEDSAVYLCASSLRPRRQGVGEKLFFGSGTQLSVL.

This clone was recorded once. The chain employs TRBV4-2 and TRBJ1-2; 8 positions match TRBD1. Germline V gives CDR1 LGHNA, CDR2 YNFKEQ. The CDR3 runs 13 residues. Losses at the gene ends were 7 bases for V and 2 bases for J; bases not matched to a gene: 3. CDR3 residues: CASIGQGNYGYTF. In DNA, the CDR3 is TGTGCCAGCATAGGACAGGGAAACTATGGCTACACCTTC.

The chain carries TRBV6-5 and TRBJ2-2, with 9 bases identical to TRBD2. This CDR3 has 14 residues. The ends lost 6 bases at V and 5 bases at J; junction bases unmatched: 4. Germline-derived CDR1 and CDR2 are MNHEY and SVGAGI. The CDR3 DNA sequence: TGTGCCAGCAGACGGACTAGCGCAACCGGGGAGCTGTTTTTT. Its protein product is CASRRTSATGELFF.

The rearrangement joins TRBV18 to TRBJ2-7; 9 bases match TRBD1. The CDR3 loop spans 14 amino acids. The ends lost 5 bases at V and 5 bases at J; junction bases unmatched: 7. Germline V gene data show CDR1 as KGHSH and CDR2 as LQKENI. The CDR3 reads CASSITGGNDEQYF. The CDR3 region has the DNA TGTGCCAGCTCAATTACAGGGGGCAACGACGAGCAGTACTTC.

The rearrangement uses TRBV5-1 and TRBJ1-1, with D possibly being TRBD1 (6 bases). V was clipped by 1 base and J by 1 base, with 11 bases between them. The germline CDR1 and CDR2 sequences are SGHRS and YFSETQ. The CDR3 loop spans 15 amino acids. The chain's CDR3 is CASSLTTGPNTEAFF. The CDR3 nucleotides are TGCGCCAGCAGCTTGACTACAGGGCCGAACACTGAAGCTTTCTTT.

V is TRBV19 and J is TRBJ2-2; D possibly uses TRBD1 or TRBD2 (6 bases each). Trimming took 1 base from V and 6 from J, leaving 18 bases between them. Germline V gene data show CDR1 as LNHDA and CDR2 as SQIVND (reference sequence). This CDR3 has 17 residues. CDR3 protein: CASSIGGGTGASGELFF. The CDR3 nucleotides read TGTGCCAGTAGTATAGGAGGGGGGACTGGGGCCTCCGGGGAGCTGTTTTTT.

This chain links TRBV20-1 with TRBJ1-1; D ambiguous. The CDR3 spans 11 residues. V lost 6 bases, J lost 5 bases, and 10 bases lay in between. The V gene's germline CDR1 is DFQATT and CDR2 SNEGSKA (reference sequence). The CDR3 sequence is CSAATGTEAFF. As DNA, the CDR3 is TGCAGTGCAGCTACGGGGACTGAAGCTTTCTTT.

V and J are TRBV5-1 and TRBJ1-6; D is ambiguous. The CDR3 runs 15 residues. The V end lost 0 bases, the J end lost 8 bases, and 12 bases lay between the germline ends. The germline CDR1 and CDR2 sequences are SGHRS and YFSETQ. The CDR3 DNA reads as TGCGCCAGCAGCTTGGGTCCCCCTAACTATTCACCCCTCCACTTT. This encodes CASSLGPPNYSPLHF.

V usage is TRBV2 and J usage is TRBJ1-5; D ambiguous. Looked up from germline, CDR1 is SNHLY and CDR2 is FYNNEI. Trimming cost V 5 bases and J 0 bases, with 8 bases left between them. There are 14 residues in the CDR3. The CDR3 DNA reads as TGTGCCAGCAGTCGTCTTAATAGCAATCAGCCCCAGCATTTT. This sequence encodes CASSRLNSNQPQHF.

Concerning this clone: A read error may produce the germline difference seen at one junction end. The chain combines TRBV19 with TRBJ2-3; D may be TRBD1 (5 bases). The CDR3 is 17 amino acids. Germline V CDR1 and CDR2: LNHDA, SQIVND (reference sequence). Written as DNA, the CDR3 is TGTGCCAGTAGTTTAGACAGACCTTCTTTTAGCACAGATACGCAGTATTTT. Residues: CASSLDRPSFSTDTQYF.

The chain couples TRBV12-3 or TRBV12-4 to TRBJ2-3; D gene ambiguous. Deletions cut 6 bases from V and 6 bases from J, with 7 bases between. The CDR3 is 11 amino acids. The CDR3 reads CASRGMDTQYF. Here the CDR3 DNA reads TGTGCCAGCAGGGGCATGGATACGCAGTATTTT.